These 21 T cell receptor beta chains share one sample of origin, sequenced in a study of T cell responses to AZD1222 COVID-19 vaccine. Only in-frame clones appear in the TCRdb table, and some are missing; sequencing was by immunoSEQ multiplex PCR. The sample yields about 180,000 clones, 80% to 90% seen once. The specimen comprised peripheral blood, sampled on day 0 of AZD1222 vaccination. The origin of the receptors is an adult in good health.

This chain links TRBV10-3 with TRBJ2-7; TRBD2 aligns across 13 bases. Trimming removed 6 bases from V and 12 bases from J; junction bases left unmatched: 8. This CDR3 comprises 13 residues. Per germline, CDR1 ENHRY and CDR2 SYGVKD. The CDR3 coding sequence is TGTGCCATCAGCGCCGGGACTAGCGGGGAGGGGTACTTC. This encodes CAISAGTSGEGYF.

The rearrangement links TRBV9 to TRBJ2-1, with D possibly TRBD2 on 5 matching bases. Germline values: CDR1 SGDLS, CDR2 YYNGEE. Trimming took off 3 bases at V and 4 bases at J, with 20 bases between the two ends. The CDR3 extends over 17 amino acids. The CDR3 loop reads CASSGQRKTTDYNEQFF. The CDR3 nucleotides are TGTGCCAGCAGCGGCCAGCGGAAAACCACGGATTACAATGAGCAGTTCTTC.

J is TRBJ1-6 and V is TRBV5-1; 9 positions agree with TRBD1. Germline V gene sequence: CDR1 SGHRS, CDR2 YFSETQ. The CDR3 length is 15 residues. Trimming took 0 bases from V and 9 from J; bases not matched to a gene: 4. This CDR3 is CASSLAGQGTSPLHF. The CDR3 DNA is TGCGCCAGCAGCTTGGCGGGACAGGGCACTTCACCCCTCCACTTT.

The J gene is TRBJ1-1, the V gene TRBV30; 7 bases align to TRBD1. V was clipped by 3 bases and J by 7 bases; unmatched bases: 11. CDR3 length: 14 residues. Germline CDR1 reads GTSNPN; CDR2 reads SVGIG (reference sequence). CDR3 coding DNA: TGTGCCTGGAGCTTGACAGGGCCGGTGGGTGAAGCTTTCTTT. Encoded protein: CAWSLTGPVGEAFF.

This chain joins TRBV19 and TRBJ1-2; weak D call: TRBD1 (5 bases). The CDR3 has 15 residues. Germline values: CDR1 LNHDA, CDR2 SQIVND (reference sequence). Trimming took 5 bases from V and 1 from J, leaving 14 bases between them. The CDR3 DNA reads TGTGCCAGTAGTTCAGGGACTCGAATTAACTATGGCTACACCTTC. It is translated as CASSSGTRINYGYTF. The entire variable domain, with the rest obtained from reference TRBV19 and TRBJ1-2, is as follows: DGGITQSPKYLFRKEGQNVTLSCEQNLNHDAMYWYRQDPGQGLRLIYYSQIVNDFQKGDIAEGYSVSREKKESFPLTVTSAQKNPTAFYLCASSSGTRINYGYTFGSGTRLTVV.

The chain uses TRBV30 and TRBJ1-4, with D hard to call. CDR1 and CDR2 from the germline V gene are GTSNPN and SVGIG (reference sequence). The CDR3 consists of 14 residues. The V gene lost 0 bases and the J gene lost 8 bases, with 13 bases spanning the gap. In DNA, the CDR3 is TGTGCCTGGAGTGTGGCAGGAGGGCGAGAAAAACTGTTTTTT. It codes for CAWSVAGGREKLFF.

For this clone: The sample holds other DNA sequences that translate to the same CDR3. The rearrangement joins TRBV19 to TRBJ1-3, with TRBD1 identical over 8 bases. The CDR3 has 14 residues. Losses at the gene ends were 5 bases for V and 5 bases for J; bases not matched to a gene: 5. Germline CDR1 and CDR2: LNHDA and SQIVND (reference sequence). The CDR3 is CASSADRGRNTIYF. Written as DNA, the CDR3 is TGTGCCAGTAGTGCCGACAGGGGCCGAAACACCATATATTTT.

This chain joins TRBV4-1 and TRBJ2-2; D is unresolved. The V gene lost 1 base and the J gene lost 8 bases, with 11 bases spanning the gap. The CDR3 has 14 amino acids. From germline, CDR1 is MGHRA and CDR2 YSYEKL. CDR3 bases: TGCGCCAGCAGCCAAGCACTGGGTCGGGGGGAGCTGTTTTTT. Translation: CASSQALGRGELFF.

This clone was seen only once. The CDR3 nucleotides read TGTGCCAGCAGCCTAGTGGGGTATGAAGCTTTCTTT. Amino acid sequence: CASSLVGYEAFF. The chain couples TRBV28 to TRBJ1-1; unclear D gene. Germline V CDR1 and CDR2: MDHEN, SYDVKM. The CDR3 spans 12 residues. V dropped 6 bases and J dropped 7 bases, with 12 bases sitting between them.

This clone was picked up a small number of times. The J gene is TRBJ2-3, the V gene TRBV29-1, with D unclear. CDR3 length: 14 residues. The germline CDR1 and CDR2 sequences are SQVTM and ANQGSEA. With 5 bases removed from V and 0 bases from J, the gap between germline ends came to 12 bases. For the CDR3, the DNA is TGCAGCGTTTCGACGGATGCTAGCACAGATACGCAGTATTTT. The encoded protein is CSVSTDASTDTQYF.

The chain uses TRBV5-4 and TRBJ2-2, with unresolved D. This CDR3 has 12 amino acids. With 2 bases removed from V and 7 bases from J, the gap between germline ends came to 6 bases. Germline V gene lookup returns CDR1 SGHNT and CDR2 YYREEE (reference sequence). CDR3: CASSFDGGELFF. The CDR3 nucleotides are TGTGCCAGCAGCTTTGATGGCGGGGAGCTGTTTTTT.

This chain connects TRBV15 to TRBJ2-6, with TRBD1 as a possible D gene (6 bases). Trimming stripped 5 bases from V and 0 bases from J, with 20 bases between. The CDR3 spans 19 residues. The germline CDR1 and CDR2 sequences are LNHNV and YYDKDF (reference sequence). This CDR3 is CATSPRGAVGISGANVLTF. Here the CDR3 DNA reads TGTGCCACCAGCCCCAGGGGTGCGGTTGGTATCTCTGGGGCCAACGTCCTGACTTTC.

The V call is TRBV27, the J call TRBJ1-1, with TRBD1 identical over 12 bases. The CDR3 loop spans 15 amino acids. CDR1 MNHEY and CDR2 SMNVEV come from the germline V gene (reference sequence). J lost 4 bases, V lost 5 bases, and 5 bases had no gene match. The CDR3 DNA is TGTGCCAGCAGTCCCGGGACAGGGGGCGGCACTGAAGCTTTCTTT. Its protein product is CASSPGTGGGTEAFF.

This chain links TRBV7-9 with TRBJ1-5; 7 bases line up with TRBD1. With V trimmed by 1 base and J by 4 bases, 10 bases remained unmatched. Germline V gene sequence: CDR1 SEHNR, CDR2 FQNEAQ (reference sequence). The CDR3 runs 17 residues. For the CDR3, the DNA is TGTGCCAGCAGCTTAGATTACCAGGGGACAGTTAATCAGCCCCAGCATTTT. Protein sequence: CASSLDYQGTVNQPQHF.

V is TRBV7-2 and J is TRBJ1-1, with D perhaps TRBD1 (5 bases). V was trimmed by 3 bases and J by 0 bases, leaving 14 bases between them. CDR1 is SGHTA, CDR2 FQGNSA, per germline. The CDR3 runs to 16 residues. In DNA, the CDR3 is TGTGCCAGCAGCTTCGACGCCGGGGGGATGAACACTGAAGCTTTCTTT. It codes for CASSFDAGGMNTEAFF.

The gene calls are TRBV9 and TRBJ1-1; D gene unclear. CDR1 SGDLS and CDR2 YYNGEE come from the germline V gene. The CDR3 has 14 amino acids. V lost 1 base to trimming and J lost 5 bases, with 12 bases between them. Written as DNA, the CDR3 is TGTGCCAGCAGCGTAAGTAGTGTGGATACTGAAGCTTTCTTT. This gives the protein CASSVSSVDTEAFF.

This sequence joins TRBV24-1 and TRBJ2-7, with 10 positions matching TRBD1. CDR1 is KGHDR, CDR2 SFDVKD, per germline. Trimming took 9 bases from V and 7 from J; bases not matched to a gene: 17. The CDR3 length is 16 residues. The CDR3 nucleotides read TGTGCCACCCCTTTCCCCGGGGGACAGGGGCCTCGGGAGCAGTACTTC. Encoded protein: CATPFPGGQGPREQYF.

Concerning this clone: Other DNA sequences in the same sample also yield this CDR3. The V gene is TRBV6-5, the J gene TRBJ1-5, with unresolved D. Germline CDR1 reads MNHEY; CDR2 reads SVGAGI. The CDR3 totals 12 residues. With 3 bases removed from V and 6 bases from J, the gap between germline ends came to 6 bases. CDR3 in DNA: TGTGCCAGCAGTTATCCCGGTCAGCCCCAGCATTTT. This encodes CASSYPGQPQHF.

The gene calls are TRBV7-2 and TRBJ1-4; D unresolved. Germline CDR1 reads SGHTA; CDR2 reads FQGNSA. The CDR3 loop spans 17 amino acids. V lost 1 base and J 0 bases, leaving 12 bases between the germline ends. The CDR3 spells CASSLEGTYSTNEKLFF. Written as DNA, the CDR3 is TGTGCCAGCAGCTTAGAAGGCACCTACTCAACTAATGAAAAACTGTTTTTT.

V gene TRBV10-1 combines with J gene TRBJ2-3; 10 positions match TRBD2. From germline, CDR1 is WNHNN and CDR2 SYGVQD (reference sequence). The CDR3 totals 15 residues. V was pared by 9 bases and J by 3 bases, with 9 bases of the junction left unmatched. In DNA, the CDR3 is TGCGCCAGTAAAGCCGGGACTAGCGAGACAGATACGCAGTATTTT. It is translated as CASKAGTSETDTQYF.

There are a few counts of this clone. The rearrangement links TRBV27 to TRBJ1-1; D is uncertain. Trimming removed 0 bases from V and 8 bases from J, with 10 bases in between. The CDR3 has 13 residues. Germline V gives CDR1 MNHEY, CDR2 SMNVEV (reference sequence). CDR3 sequence: CASSLSGLGEAFF. In DNA, the CDR3 is TGTGCCAGCAGTTTATCAGGGCTCGGCGAAGCTTTCTTT.